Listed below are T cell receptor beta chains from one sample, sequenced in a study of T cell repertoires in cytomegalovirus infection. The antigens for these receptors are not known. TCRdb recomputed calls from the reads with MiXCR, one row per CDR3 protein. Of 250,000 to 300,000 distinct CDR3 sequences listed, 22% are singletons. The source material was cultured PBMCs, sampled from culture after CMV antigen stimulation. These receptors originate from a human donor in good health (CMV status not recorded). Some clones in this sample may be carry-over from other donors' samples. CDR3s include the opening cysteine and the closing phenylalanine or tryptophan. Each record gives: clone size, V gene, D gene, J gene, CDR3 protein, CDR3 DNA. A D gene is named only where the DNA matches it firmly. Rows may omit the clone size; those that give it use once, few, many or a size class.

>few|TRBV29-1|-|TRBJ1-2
CSVDRANYGYTF
TGCAGCGTTGATCGGGCCAACTATGGCTACACCTTC
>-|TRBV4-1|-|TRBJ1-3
CASSQDWPTVSGNTIYF
TGCGCCAGCAGCCAAGACTGGCCTACGGTCTCTGGAAACACCATATATTTT
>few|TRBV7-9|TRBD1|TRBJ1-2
CASSLVLGTGDSYTF
TGTGCCAGCAGCTTAGTCTTAGGGACAGGGGACAGCTACACCTTC
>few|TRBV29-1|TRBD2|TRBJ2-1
CSVGLAGGVHEQFF
TGCAGCGTTGGGCTAGCGGGAGGAGTTCATGAGCAGTTCTTC
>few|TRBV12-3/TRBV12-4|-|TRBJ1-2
CASSLARGTHYGYTF
TGTGCCAGCAGTTTAGCGCGGGGCACTCACTATGGCTACACCTTC
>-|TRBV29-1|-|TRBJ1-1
CSVEDSAKNTEAFF
TGCAGCGTTGAAGATTCCGCGAAGAACACTGAAGCTTTCTTT
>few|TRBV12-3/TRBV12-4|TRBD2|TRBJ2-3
CASRTTGGRWGFGTDTQYF
TGTGCCAGCAGGACGACTGGCGGGAGATGGGGGTTCGGCACAGATACGCAGTATTTT
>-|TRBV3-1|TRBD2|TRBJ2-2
CASSQWFLGHRGLAGGLGTGELFF
TGTGCCAGCAGCCAATGGTTTTTGGGACACAGGGGGCTAGCGGGAGGCTTGGGCACCGGGGAGCTGTTTTTT
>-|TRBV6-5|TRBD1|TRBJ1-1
CASGVGGTNTEAFF
TGTGCCAGCGGGGTAGGGGGCACGAACACTGAAGCTTTCTTT
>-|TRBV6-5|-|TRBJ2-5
CASTYGMLGQETQYF
TGTGCCAGCACCTACGGCATGCTTGGCCAAGAGACCCAGTACTTC
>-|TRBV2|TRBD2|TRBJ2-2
CASSDALAANTGELFF
TGTGCCAGCAGTGACGCCCTAGCGGCGAACACCGGGGAGCTGTTTTTT
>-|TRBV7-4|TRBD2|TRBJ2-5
CASSRDGGWQETQYF
TGTGCCAGCAGCCGCGACGGGGGGTGGCAAGAGACCCAGTACTTC
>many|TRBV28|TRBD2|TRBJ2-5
CASSLLDSGDQETQYF
TGTGCCAGCAGTTTATTGGATAGCGGGGACCAAGAGACCCAGTACTTC
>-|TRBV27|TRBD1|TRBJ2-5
CASSSPTGESETQYF
TGTGCCAGCAGTTCGCCAACAGGGGAATCAGAGACCCAGTACTTC
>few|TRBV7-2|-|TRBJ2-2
CASSPIRVAPPTGELFF
TGTGCCAGCAGCCCGATCAGGGTAGCCCCCCCCACCGGGGAGCTGTTTTTT
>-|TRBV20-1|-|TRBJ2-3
CSALGSRTDTQYF
TGCAGTGCCCTAGGGTCCCGGACAGATACGCAGTATTTT
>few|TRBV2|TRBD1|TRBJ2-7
CASSGDRAVHEQYF
TGTGCCAGCAGTGGTGACAGGGCGGTCCACGAGCAGTACTTC
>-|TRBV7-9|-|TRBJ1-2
CASSQHLGLLNYGYTF
TGTGCCAGCAGCCAGCACTTAGGACTTCTTAACTATGGCTACACCTTC
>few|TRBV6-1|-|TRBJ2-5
CASSLRVRETQYF
TGTGCCAGCAGCCTCCGAGTTAGAGAGACCCAGTACTTC
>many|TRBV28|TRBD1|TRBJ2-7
CASSPTPLLGDRPFSYEQYF
TGTGCCAGCAGCCCTACCCCCCTCCTGGGGGACAGACCATTTTCCTACGAGCAGTACTTC
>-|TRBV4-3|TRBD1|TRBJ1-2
CASSKDRGYGYTF
TGCGCCAGCAGCAAGGACAGGGGATATGGCTACACCTTC
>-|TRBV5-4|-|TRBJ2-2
CASSFGTRGNTGELFF
TGTGCCAGCAGCTTCGGTACCAGGGGAAACACCGGGGAGCTGTTTTTT
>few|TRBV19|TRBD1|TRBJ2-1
CASSLTGSLYNEQFF
TGTGCCAGTAGTTTGACAGGGTCCCTATACAATGAGCAGTTCTTC
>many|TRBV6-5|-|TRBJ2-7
CASSYKLGEQYF
TGTGCCAGCAGTTACAAGCTAGGGGAGCAGTACTTC
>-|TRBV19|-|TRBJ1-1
CASSLNGAANTEAFF
TGTGCCAGTAGTCTAAACGGGGCGGCGAACACTGAAGCTTTCTTT
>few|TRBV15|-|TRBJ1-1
CATSRDQSVTEAFF
TGTGCCACCAGCAGAGATCAGTCAGTGACTGAAGCTTTCTTT
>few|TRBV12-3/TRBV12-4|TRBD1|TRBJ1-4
CASSGTGANEKLFF
TGTGCCAGCAGCGGCACAGGGGCGAATGAAAAACTGTTTTTT
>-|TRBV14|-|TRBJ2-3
CASSEKRDLRQDTQYF
TGTGCCAGCAGCGAGAAGAGGGACTTGCGCCAGGATACGCAGTATTTT
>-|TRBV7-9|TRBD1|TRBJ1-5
CASSSSGQEAGQPQHF
TGTGCCAGCAGTTCCTCGGGACAGGAGGCAGGTCAGCCCCAGCATTTT
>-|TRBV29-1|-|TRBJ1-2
CSVEDISAGYTF
TGCAGCGTTGAAGACATCTCAGCTGGCTACACCTTC
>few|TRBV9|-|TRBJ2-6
CASSVVGVGANVLTF
TGTGCCAGCAGCGTTGTGGGGGTTGGGGCCAACGTCCTGACTTTC
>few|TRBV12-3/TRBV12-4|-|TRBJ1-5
CASSFRQIDSNQPQHF
TGTGCCAGCAGTTTTCGGCAGATAGATAGCAATCAGCCCCAGCATTTT
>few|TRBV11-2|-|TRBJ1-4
CASSLGGWNEKLFF
TGTGCCAGCAGCTTAGGGGGCTGGAATGAAAAACTGTTTTTT
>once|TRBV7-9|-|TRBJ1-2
CASSSPASAGGYTF
TGTGCCAGCAGCTCCCCCGCATCGGCGGGGGGCTACACCTTC
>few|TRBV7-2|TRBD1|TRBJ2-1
CASSFISGTGANEQFF
TGTGCCAGCAGCTTTATTTCGGGGACAGGGGCCAATGAGCAGTTCTTC
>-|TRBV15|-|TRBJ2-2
CATSTRRGINTGELFF
TGTGCCACCAGCACCCGACGGGGGATAAACACCGGGGAGCTGTTTTTT